The rows below give T cell receptor beta chains drawn from one sample of a study of molecular identifiers for immune sequencing clone quantification. TCRdb used MiXCR to reprocess the PCR reads, holding one entry per CDR3 protein. The sample lists about 640,000 distinct CDR3 sequences, around 20% occurring once. The material sequenced was naive CD8+ T cells from blood, with Jurkat cell RNA spiked in. The receptors were gathered from a human donor in good health. Some libraries in this study had Jurkat cell RNA spiked in. The CDR3 runs from the conserved cysteine through the conserved F or W. The D gene is left open where the match is weak. Not every row has a clone size; where given, it reads once, few, many or a size class.

>TRBV5-1|TRBD1|TRBJ2-7|.
CASSIQNTGDEQYF
TGCGCCAGCAGCATACAAAACACAGGGGACGAGCAGTACTTC
>TRBV4-2|.|TRBJ1-2|many
CASSVRDTPTNYGYTF
TGTGCCAGCAGCGTCCGGGACACTCCAACCAACTATGGCTACACCTTC
>TRBV28|TRBD1|TRBJ1-2|few
CASSAQWTGNNYGYTF
TGTGCCAGCAGTGCACAGTGGACAGGGAACAACTATGGCTACACCTTC
>TRBV29-1|.|TRBJ2-1|few
CSVDDLDRSSYNEQFF
TGCAGCGTCGACGATCTCGACCGAAGCTCCTACAATGAGCAGTTCTTC
>TRBV11-2|.|TRBJ2-3|many
CASSSGTLDWRGPRTDTQYF
TGTGCCAGCAGTTCCGGGACTCTTGACTGGCGGGGGCCTCGCACAGATACGCAGTATTTT
>TRBV7-9|.|TRBJ2-2|many
CASSYGSGELFF
TGTGCCAGCAGCTACGGGTCCGGGGAGCTGTTTTTT
>TRBV7-3|.|TRBJ2-7|few
CASSLTGGGNEQYF
TGTGCCAGCAGCTTAACCGGGGGTGGGAACGAGCAGTACTTC
>TRBV12-3/TRBV12-4|.|TRBJ1-2|once
CASSYTDRIGYTF
TGTGCCAGCAGTTACACTGACAGGATCGGCTACACCTTC
>TRBV15|.|TRBJ2-2|few
CATSMRADITNTGELFF
TGTGCCACCAGCATGCGGGCGGACATCACGAACACCGGGGAGCTGTTTTTT
>TRBV27|.|TRBJ1-1|many
CASSLKGNTEAFF
TGTGCCAGCAGTTTAAAGGGGAACACTGAAGCTTTCTTT